This T cell receptor (beta chain) was sequenced during a study of blood T cell repertoires in COVID-19. Study background: Samples representing acute and convalescent COVID-19 were sourced from the United States, Italy and Spain. PBMCs, B-cell-depleted T cells, or T cells were the source of the cDNA or gDNA that made up the material.

The protocol was immunoSEQ multiplex PCR, while the TCRdb copy is restricted to in-frame clones and leaves out a portion. This sample yields some 100,000 clones, of which around 88% are seen a single time; approximately 8.7% belongs to the top ten. The germline V gene has CDR1 LNHDA and CDR2 SQIVND (reference sequence). The CDR3 has 15 residues. V was clipped by 6 bases and J by 0 bases, with 12 bases between them. This chain connects TRBV19 to TRBJ1-3; D possibly corresponds to TRBD1 (6 bases). What was sequenced was peripheral blood. The source of this sequence is a woman in her seventies with acute or convalescent COVID-19. The CDR3 spells CASRSRQDSGNTIYF. Written as DNA, the CDR3 is TGTGCCAGTAGATCGAGACAGGACTCTGGAAACACCATATATTTT.